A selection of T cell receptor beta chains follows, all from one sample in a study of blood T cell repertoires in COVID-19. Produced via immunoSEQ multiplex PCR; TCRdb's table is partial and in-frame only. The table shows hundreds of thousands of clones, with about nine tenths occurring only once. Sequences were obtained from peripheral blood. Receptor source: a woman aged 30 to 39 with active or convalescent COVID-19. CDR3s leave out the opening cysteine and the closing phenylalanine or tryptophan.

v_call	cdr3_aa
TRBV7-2	ASSFDRVGTEAF
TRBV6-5	ASSSPLGGKETQY
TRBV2	ASFIVGGTEAF
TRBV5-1	ASSFGQTGNTIY
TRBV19	ASSGDGETQY
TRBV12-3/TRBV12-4	ASSLNRGQPQH
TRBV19	ASSMRADTNTGELF
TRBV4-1	ASSQDQGHSGNTIY
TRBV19	ASSTLHGQGDTEAF
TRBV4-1	ASSPPRTREAF
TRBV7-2	ASSSQPGQGGSGYGYT
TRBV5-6	ASSLSAKSYGYT
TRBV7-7	ASSLPRELNTEAF
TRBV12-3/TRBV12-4	ASSYDRLGYT
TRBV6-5	ASSSPFDRDEQY
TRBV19	ASSRTGFNEKLF
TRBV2	ASSEIYEKLF
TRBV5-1	ASSLTGKADTEAF
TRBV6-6	ASSWGTAVKDQPQH
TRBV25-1	ASRTGGSYEQY
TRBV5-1	ASSTGTGGRTEAF
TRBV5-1	ASAREGGNQPQH
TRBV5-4	ASSSRDSVYWNTEAF
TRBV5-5	ASSLSPGTGSYGYT
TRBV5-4	ASSMDFETTYEQY
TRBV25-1	ASSAQGSAYGELF
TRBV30	AGRTLSNEKLF
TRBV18	ASSQPGQGSTEAF
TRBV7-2	ASSEMGVGGEKLF
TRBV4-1	ASSQETSGTNTQY
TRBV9	ASSAQGDSVYTEAF
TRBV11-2	ASSPEGTSFSYNEQF
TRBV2	ASSDDKGYT
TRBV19	ASKQDTRNQPQH
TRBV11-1	ASTIDGGRVGAF
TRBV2	AIQGQGGYGYT
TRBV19	ASSATGGGHTEAF
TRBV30	ARHEGLAGDNEQF